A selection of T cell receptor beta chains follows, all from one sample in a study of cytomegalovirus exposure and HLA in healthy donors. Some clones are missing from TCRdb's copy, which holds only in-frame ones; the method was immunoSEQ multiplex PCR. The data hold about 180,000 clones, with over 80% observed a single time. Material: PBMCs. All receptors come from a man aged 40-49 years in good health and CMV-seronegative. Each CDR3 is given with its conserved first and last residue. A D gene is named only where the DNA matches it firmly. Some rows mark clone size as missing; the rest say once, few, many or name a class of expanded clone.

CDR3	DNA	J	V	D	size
CASSQETGGSGNTIYF	TGTGCCAGCAGCCAAGAGACAGGGGGCTCTGGAAACACCATATATTTT	TRBJ1-3	TRBV4-2	TRBD1	NA
CASSTGQGYEQYF	TGCGCCAGCAGCACGGGACAGGGCTACGAGCAGTACTTC	TRBJ2-7	TRBV5-1	TRBD1	NA
CASSPQSQAGAAGEQYF	TGTGCCAGCAGCCCCCAATCTCAGGCGGGAGCGGCTGGCGAGCAGTACTTC	TRBJ2-7	TRBV4-2	TRBD2	NA
CARQPLAGGDNEQFF	TGTGCCAGACAGCCCCTAGCGGGAGGGGACAATGAGCAGTTCTTC	TRBJ2-1	TRBV7-9	TRBD2	NA
CASSARQGDGYTF	TGTGCCAGTAGTGCCCGACAGGGGGATGGCTACACCTTC	TRBJ1-2	TRBV19	TRBD1	NA
CASSAQAPGSSFYEQYF	TGTGCCAGCAGCGCCCAGGCACCCGGCTCGTCCTTCTACGAGCAGTACTTC	TRBJ2-7	TRBV9	NA	NA
CASANWDSINQPQHF	TGTGCCAGCGCAAATTGGGACAGTATCAATCAGCCCCAGCATTTT	TRBJ1-5	TRBV19	TRBD1	NA
CASSPGTGIGEQYF	TGTGCCAGTTCCCCCGGGACAGGGATCGGCGAGCAGTACTTC	TRBJ2-7	TRBV19	TRBD1	NA
CALYGESYSPLHF	TGTGCCCTTTACGGGGAGTCTTATTCACCCCTCCACTTT	TRBJ1-6	TRBV19	NA	NA
CASSIGGQRNSPLHF	TGTGCCAGTAGTATAGGCGGACAGCGTAATTCACCCCTCCACTTT	TRBJ1-6	TRBV19	NA	NA
CASSLSQETQYF	TGCGCCAGCAGCTTATCTCAGGAGACCCAGTACTTC	TRBJ2-5	TRBV5-1	NA	NA
CASSEGLAGGRRDTQYF	TGTGCCAGCAGTGAAGGGCTAGCGGGAGGGCGGAGAGATACGCAGTATTTT	TRBJ2-3	TRBV6-1	TRBD2	NA
CASSARTGADLNTEAFF	TGTGCCAGCAGCGCCCGGACAGGGGCCGATCTGAACACTGAAGCTTTCTTT	TRBJ1-1	TRBV9	TRBD1	few
CASRLARSGSMEETQYF	TGTGCAAGTCGCTTAGCGCGGAGCGGGAGTATGGAGGAGACCCAGTACTTC	TRBJ2-5	TRBV12-2	NA	few
CASSDQGFQETQYF	TGTGCCAGTAGTGATCAGGGGTTCCAAGAGACCCAGTACTTC	TRBJ2-5	TRBV19	NA	NA
CASSYSDSGTWEQYF	TGTGCCAGCAGTTACTCCGACAGCGGGACTTGGGAGCAGTACTTC	TRBJ2-5	TRBV6-5	TRBD2	NA
CASSFRAGGIGGTEAFF	TGTGCCAGCAGTTTTCGTGCAGGGGGGATAGGAGGCACTGAAGCTTTCTTT	TRBJ1-1	TRBV27	TRBD1	NA
CASSLGGSGNTGELFF	TGTGCCAGCAGCTTAGGAGGGAGCGGGAACACCGGGGAGCTGTTTTTT	TRBJ2-2	TRBV11-3	NA	NA
CASSPATTVREQFF	TGTGCCAGCTCACCTGCGACGACCGTGAGGGAGCAGTTCTTC	TRBJ2-1	TRBV18	NA	NA
CASSQSHSQETQYF	TGCGCCAGCAGCCAAAGTCACTCGCAAGAGACCCAGTACTTC	TRBJ2-5	TRBV4-1	NA	NA
CASSLAPAVSNQPQHF	TGTGCCAGCAGCTTAGCCCCCGCAGTTAGCAATCAGCCCCAGCATTTT	TRBJ1-5	TRBV7-6	NA	NA
CASSPQWSQETQYF	TGTGCCAGCTCACCGCAGTGGTCCCAAGAGACCCAGTACTTC	TRBJ2-5	TRBV18	NA	NA
CASSPTGRTTSTDTQYF	TGCGCCAGCAGCCCGACCGGGAGGACCACGAGCACAGATACGCAGTATTTT	TRBJ2-3	TRBV5-1	TRBD2	few
CASSSPASYNEQFF	TGTGCCAGCAGCTCGCCGGCTAGCTACAATGAGCAGTTCTTC	TRBJ2-1	TRBV7-3	NA	NA
CASGDAGELFF	TGTGCCTCCGGGGATGCCGGGGAGCTGTTTTTT	TRBJ2-2	TRBV30	NA	NA
CASSQVGAGWSYNEQFF	TGCGCCAGCAGCCAAGTCGGGGCGGGGTGGTCCTACAATGAGCAGTTCTTC	TRBJ2-1	TRBV4-1	NA	NA
CASSSHVGGYNTDTQYF	TGTGCCAGCAGCTCCCACGTTGGGGGCTACAACACAGATACGCAGTATTTT	TRBJ2-3	TRBV13	NA	NA
CASSLGGGKLFF	TGTGCCAGCAGCTTGGGGGGAGGAAAACTGTTTTTT	TRBJ1-4	TRBV7-2	NA	NA
CASSLGGEQYF	TGTGCCAGCAGTTTAGGGGGGGAGCAGTACTTC	TRBJ2-7	TRBV27	NA	NA
CAWFDSGDPSYNEQFF	TGTGCCTGGTTTGATAGCGGGGATCCCTCCTACAATGAGCAGTTCTTC	TRBJ2-1	TRBV30	TRBD2	NA
CASSRGARNLAEQYF	TGTGCCAGCAGTCGGGGGGCGCGTAATCTGGCCGAGCAGTACTTC	TRBJ2-7	TRBV5-4	NA	NA
CASSSTTYEQYF	TGCGCCAGCAGCTCCACAACATACGAGCAGTACTTC	TRBJ2-7	TRBV5-1	NA	NA
CASRPGQGRPQYF	TGTGCCAGCAGACCGGGACAGGGGAGGCCCCAGTACTTC	TRBJ2-5	TRBV6-5	TRBD1	NA
CSVRGGRGTGANVLTF	TGCAGCGTTAGGGGGGGGAGGGGCACTGGGGCCAACGTCCTGACTTTC	TRBJ2-6	TRBV29-1	NA	NA
CASSAGGSSNQPQHF	TGTGCCAGCAGCGCAGGGGGCTCAAGCAATCAGCCCCAGCATTTT	TRBJ1-5	TRBV11-3	TRBD1	NA
CASSQDRVYEQYF	TGTGCCAGCAGCCAGGACAGGGTCTACGAGCAGTACTTC	TRBJ2-7	TRBV2	TRBD1	NA
CASSSPTGTGYGYTF	TGTGCCAGCAGTTCGCCAACAGGGACCGGCTATGGCTACACCTTC	TRBJ1-2	TRBV28	NA	once
CASSFRGETQYF	TGTGCCAGCAGCTTCAGAGGGGAGACCCAGTACTTC	TRBJ2-5	TRBV7-8	NA	NA
CAWSLGGSTDTQYF	TGTGCCTGGAGTTTAGGCGGTAGCACAGATACGCAGTATTTT	TRBJ2-3	TRBV30	NA	NA
CAISEGLNSYEQYF	TGTGCCATCAGTGAGGGACTAAACTCCTACGAGCAGTACTTC	TRBJ2-7	TRBV10-3	NA	NA
CASRLADNEQFF	TGTGCCAGCCGACTAGCGGACAATGAGCAGTTCTTC	TRBJ2-1	TRBV27	TRBD2	NA
CASSLRRRNGNTIYF	TGTGCCAGCAGCTTGAGGCGCAGGAACGGAAACACCATATATTTT	TRBJ1-3	TRBV5-6	NA	NA
CASSYRTVERNEQFF	TGTGCCAGCAGTTATAGGACAGTAGAGAGGAATGAGCAGTTCTTC	TRBJ2-1	TRBV6-8	NA	NA
CASSPDRNQPQHF	TGTGCCAGCTCACCCGACAGGAATCAGCCCCAGCATTTT	TRBJ1-5	TRBV18	NA	few